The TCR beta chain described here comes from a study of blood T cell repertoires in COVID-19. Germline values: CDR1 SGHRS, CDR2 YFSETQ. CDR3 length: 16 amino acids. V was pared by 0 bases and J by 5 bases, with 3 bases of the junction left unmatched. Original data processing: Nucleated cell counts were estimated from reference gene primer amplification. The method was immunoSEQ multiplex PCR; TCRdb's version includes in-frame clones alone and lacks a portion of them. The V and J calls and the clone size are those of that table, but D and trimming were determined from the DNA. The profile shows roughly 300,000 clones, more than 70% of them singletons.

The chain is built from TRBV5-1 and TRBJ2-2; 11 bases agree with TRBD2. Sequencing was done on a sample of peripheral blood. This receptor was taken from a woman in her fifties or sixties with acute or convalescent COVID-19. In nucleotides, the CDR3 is TGCGCCAGCAGCTTGGGGCTAGCGGGAGGAACCGGGGAGCTGTTTTTT. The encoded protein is CASSLGLAGGTGELFF. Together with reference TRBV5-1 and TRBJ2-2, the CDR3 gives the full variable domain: KAGVTQTPRYLIKTRGQQVTLSCSPISGHRSVSWYQQTPGQGLQFLFEYFSETQRNKGNFPGRFSGRQFSNSRSEMNVSTLELGDSALYLCASSLGLAGGTGELFFGEGSRLTVL.